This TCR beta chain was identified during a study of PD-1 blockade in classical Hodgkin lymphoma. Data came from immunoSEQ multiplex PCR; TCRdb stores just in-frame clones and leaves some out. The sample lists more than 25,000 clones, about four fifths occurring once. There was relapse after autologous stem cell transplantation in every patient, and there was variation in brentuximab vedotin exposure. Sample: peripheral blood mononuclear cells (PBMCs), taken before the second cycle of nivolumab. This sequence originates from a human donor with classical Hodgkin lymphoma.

The CDR3 DNA sequence: TGTGCCAGCAGCTTGCTTGGGCTAGCGGGGAATACGCAGTATTTT. Amino acids: CASSLLGLAGNTQYF. The gene calls are TRBV7-3 and TRBJ2-3; the match to TRBD2 covers 9 bases. Germline CDR1 SGHTA, CDR2 FQGTGA. The CDR3 length is 15 residues. After removal of 3 bases from V and 7 bases from J, the junction contained 8 bases not matched to a gene.